The sample holds one count of the clone carrying this TCR beta chain. These data are taken from a study of Ad26.COV2.S vaccination and SARS-CoV-2 variants. Clones were sequenced by immunoSEQ multiplex PCR, and TCRdb holds only the in-frame ones, with some missing. The sample contains 300,000 to 350,000 clones, roughly nine tenths of which appear only once. This CDR3 is built from 13 residues. Between the trimmed V and J ends, which lost 3 bases and 9 bases, there was a span of 12 bases. Looked up from germline, CDR1 is MNHNY and CDR2 is SVGAGI (reference sequence). Indicated treatment: about 20 received Ad26.COV2.S at low or high dose, single or two shots; roughly five received placebo; per-sample allocation not given. All samples were drawn on day 63, counting from the first vaccine or placebo injection.

The chain couples TRBV6-6 to TRBJ2-1; D is perhaps TRBD1 (6 bases). The input for sequencing was peripheral blood, taken in a trial of Ad26.COV2.S vaccine versus placebo. The sequence was collected from a person aged 18-60 years who received the Ad26.COV2.S COVID-19 vaccine or a placebo. CDR3 amino acids: CASSYKGEGEQFF. The CDR3 DNA sequence: TGTGCCAGCAGTTATAAGGGGGAAGGTGAGCAGTTCTTC.